This T cell receptor beta chain was identified in a study of T cells in Graves' hyperthyroidism and ophthalmopathy. Stable Graves' hyperthyroidism denoted no ophthalmopathy progression over 18 months. Hyperthyroidism patients were newly diagnosed, had disease duration under 2 months, and were aged 18 to 65 years. Orbital computed tomography and thyroid ultrasound, together with serum TRAb and thyroxine and clinical symptoms, were used for diagnoses. Using RNA transcripts as the source, TCR beta CDR3 regions were amplified. A set of HTBI primers served as the primers for a first-round RT-PCR of the TCR CDR3. TCRdb recomputed calls from the multiplex PCR reads with MiXCR, one row per CDR3 protein. The data contain 650,000 to 700,000 distinct CDR3 sequences, 17% of them singletons. There are many counts of this clonotype. Trimming took 7 bases from V and 0 from J, leaving 10 bases between them. Germline values: CDR1 SNHLY, CDR2 FYNNEI. The CDR3 runs to 14 residues.

The rearrangement joins TRBV2 to TRBJ2-1; D unresolved. The material sequenced was blood. This receptor was taken from a man in his fifties or sixties with Graves' hyperthyroidism. The CDR3: CASTETFSYNEQFF. The CDR3 DNA sequence: TGTGCCAGCACGGAGACCTTCTCCTACAATGAGCAGTTCTTC.